Below, one T cell receptor (beta chain) is given with its context. Per the germline V gene, CDR1 is MGHRA and CDR2 is YSYEKL. J lost 6 bases, V lost 0 bases, and 12 bases had no gene match. CDR3 length: 20 amino acids. The sample is drawn from a study of blood T cell repertoires in COVID-19. Authors' methods: Reference gene primer amplification gave estimated nucleated cell counts. TCRdb keeps only in-frame clones here, not all; method: immunoSEQ multiplex PCR. V and J calls plus clone size are reproduced from that table; the DNA served to infer D and trimming. Of 150,000 to 250,000 clones in the sample, around 82% were seen once. Before being deemed recovered, Cohort 3 donors had two negative PCRs, clearance, or symptom resolution.

The sequence derives from a man between 40 and 49 years old who had recovered from COVID-19. The chain uses TRBV4-1 and TRBJ2-2; 14 bases map to TRBD2. Sequences were obtained from PBMCs or T cells enriched from blood (not recorded which). The CDR3 loop reads CASSQELTGTSGSSAGELFF. The CDR3 DNA reads as TGCGCCAGCAGCCAAGAATTGACCGGGACTAGCGGGAGTTCGGCCGGGGAGCTGTTTTTT.